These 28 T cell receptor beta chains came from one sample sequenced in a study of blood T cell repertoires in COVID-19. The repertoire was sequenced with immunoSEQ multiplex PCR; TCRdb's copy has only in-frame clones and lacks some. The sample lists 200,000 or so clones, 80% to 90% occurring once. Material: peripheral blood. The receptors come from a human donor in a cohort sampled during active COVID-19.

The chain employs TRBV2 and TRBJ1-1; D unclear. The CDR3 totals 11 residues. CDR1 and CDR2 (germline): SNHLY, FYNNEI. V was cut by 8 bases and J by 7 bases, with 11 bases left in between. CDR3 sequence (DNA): TGTGCCAGCGGTCTCCAGGTTGAAGCTTTCTTT. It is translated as CASGLQVEAFF.

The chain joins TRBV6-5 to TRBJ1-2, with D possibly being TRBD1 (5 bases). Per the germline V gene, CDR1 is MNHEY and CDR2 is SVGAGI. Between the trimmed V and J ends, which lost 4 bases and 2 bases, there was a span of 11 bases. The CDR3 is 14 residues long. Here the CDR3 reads CASSFLRGNYGYTF. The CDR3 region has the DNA TGTGCCAGCAGTTTCCTCCGGGGGAACTATGGCTACACCTTC.

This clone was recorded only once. The CDR3 DNA sequence: TGTGCCAGCAGCTTACAAGGTTCGGGGTCACCCCTCCACTTT. Protein: CASSLQGSGSPLHF. The genes are TRBV11-2 and TRBJ1-6; no clear D gene. Germline V lookup: CDR1 SGHAT, CDR2 FQNNGV. Trimming shortened V by 2 bases and J by 10 bases, and 12 bases separated the two germline ends. This CDR3 contains 14 residues.

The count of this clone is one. The CDR3 loop is CATSAPFGRGPNRYNEQFF. DNA of the CDR3: TGTGCCACCAGTGCTCCCTTTGGGCGGGGCCCGAACCGTTACAATGAGCAGTTCTTC. The gene calls are TRBV24-1 and TRBJ2-1, with D tentatively TRBD2 (6 bases). The CDR3 has 19 residues. Germline CDR1 is KGHDR and CDR2 is SFDVKD. Trimming cost V 5 bases and J 4 bases, with 26 bases left between them.

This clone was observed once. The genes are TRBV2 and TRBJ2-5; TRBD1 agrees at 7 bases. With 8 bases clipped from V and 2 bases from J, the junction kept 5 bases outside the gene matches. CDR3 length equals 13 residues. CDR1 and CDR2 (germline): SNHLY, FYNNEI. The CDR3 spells CASDLQGQETQYF. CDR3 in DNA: TGTGCCAGCGATTTACAGGGGCAAGAGACCCAGTACTTC.

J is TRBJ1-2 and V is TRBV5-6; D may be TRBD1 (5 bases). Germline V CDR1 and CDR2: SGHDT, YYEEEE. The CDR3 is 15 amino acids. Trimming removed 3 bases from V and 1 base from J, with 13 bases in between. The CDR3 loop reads CASSSFPDSNYGYTF. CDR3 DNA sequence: TGTGCCAGCAGCTCGTTCCCCGACAGTAACTATGGCTACACCTTC.

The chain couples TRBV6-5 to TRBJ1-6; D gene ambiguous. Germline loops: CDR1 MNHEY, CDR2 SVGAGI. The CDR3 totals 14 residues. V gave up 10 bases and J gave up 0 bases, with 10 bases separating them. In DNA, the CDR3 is TGTGCCACTAAACGGGGCTCCTATAATTCACCCCTCCACTTT. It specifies CATKRGSYNSPLHF.

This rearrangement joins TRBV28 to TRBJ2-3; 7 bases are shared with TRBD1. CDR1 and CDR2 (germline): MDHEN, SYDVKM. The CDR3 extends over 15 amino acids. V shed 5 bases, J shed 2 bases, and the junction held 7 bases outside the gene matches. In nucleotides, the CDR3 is TGTGCCAGCAGTCCGGGGACAGAGTACACAGATACGCAGTATTTT. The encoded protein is CASSPGTEYTDTQYF. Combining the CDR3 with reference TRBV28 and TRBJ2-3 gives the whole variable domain DVKVTQSSRYLVKRTGEKVFLECVQDMDHENMFWYRQDPGLGLRLIYFSYDVKMKEKGDIPEGYSVSREKKERFSLILESASTNQTSMYLCASSPGTEYTDTQYFGPGTRLTVL.

The CDR3 region is CASSVARGNYEQYV. DNA of the CDR3: TGTGCCAGCAGCGTAGCTCGGGGGAACTACGAGCAGTACGTC. V and J are TRBV9 and TRBJ2-7; perhaps TRBD2 as D (6 bases). This CDR3 comprises 14 residues. Germline loops: CDR1 SGDLS, CDR2 YYNGEE. The V and J ends lost 0 bases and 3 bases respectively, with 10 bases between them.

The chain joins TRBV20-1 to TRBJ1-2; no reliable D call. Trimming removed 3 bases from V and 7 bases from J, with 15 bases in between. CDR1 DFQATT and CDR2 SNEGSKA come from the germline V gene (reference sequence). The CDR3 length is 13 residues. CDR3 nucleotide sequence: TGCAGTGCTAGTTCATTTGCGGCGAGTGGCTACACCTTC. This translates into CSASSFAASGYTF.

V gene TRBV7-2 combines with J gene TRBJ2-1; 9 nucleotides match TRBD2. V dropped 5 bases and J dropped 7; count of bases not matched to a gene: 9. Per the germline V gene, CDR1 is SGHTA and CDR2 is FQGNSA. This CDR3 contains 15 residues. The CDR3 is CASSLQSGRTNEQFF. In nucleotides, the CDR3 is TGTGCCAGCAGCCTTCAGAGCGGGAGGACGAATGAGCAGTTCTTC. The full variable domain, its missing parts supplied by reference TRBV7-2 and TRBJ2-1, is GAGVSQSPSNKVTEKGKDVELRCDPISGHTALYWYRQSLGQGLEFLIYFQGNSAPDKSGLPSDRFSAERTGGSVSTLTIQRTQQEDSAVYLCASSLQSGRTNEQFFGPGTRLTVL.

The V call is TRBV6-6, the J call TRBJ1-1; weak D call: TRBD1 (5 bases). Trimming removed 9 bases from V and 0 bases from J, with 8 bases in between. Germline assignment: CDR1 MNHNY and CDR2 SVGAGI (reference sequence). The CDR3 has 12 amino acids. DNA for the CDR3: TGTGCCAGTGACAGTGTGAACACTGAAGCTTTCTTT. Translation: CASDSVNTEAFF.

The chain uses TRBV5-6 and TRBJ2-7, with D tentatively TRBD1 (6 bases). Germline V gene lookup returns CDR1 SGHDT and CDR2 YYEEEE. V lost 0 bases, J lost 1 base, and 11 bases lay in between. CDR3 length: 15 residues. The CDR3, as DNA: TGTGCCAGCAGCTTGGGACAGGTCCCGTCCTACGAGCAGTACGTC. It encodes CASSLGQVPSYEQYV.

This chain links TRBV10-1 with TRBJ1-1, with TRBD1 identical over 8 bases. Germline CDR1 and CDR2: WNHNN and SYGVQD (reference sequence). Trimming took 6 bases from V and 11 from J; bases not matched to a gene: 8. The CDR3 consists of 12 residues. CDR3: CASRNDRGLAFF. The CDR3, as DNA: TGCGCCAGCAGGAACGACAGGGGACTGGCTTTCTTT.

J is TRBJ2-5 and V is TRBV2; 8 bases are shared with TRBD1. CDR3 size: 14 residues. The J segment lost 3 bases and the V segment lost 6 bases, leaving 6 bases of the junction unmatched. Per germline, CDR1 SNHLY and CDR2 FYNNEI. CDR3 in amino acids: CASSFDRGEETQYF. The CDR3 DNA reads TGTGCCAGCAGCTTTGACAGGGGCGAAGAGACCCAGTACTTC.

CDR3 loop: CAISQGGYNEQFF. The CDR3 DNA reads TGTGCCATCTCACAGGGGGGATACAATGAGCAGTTCTTC. V usage is TRBV10-3 and J usage is TRBJ2-1; 8 nucleotides align to TRBD1. Looked up from germline, CDR1 is ENHRY and CDR2 is SYGVKD. The CDR3 has 13 amino acids. V shed 8 bases, J shed 4 bases, and the junction held 4 bases outside the gene matches.

The CDR3 DNA sequence: TGTGCCAGCAGCTTAGTTGGGAGTGGTAATACGCAGTATTTT. Protein sequence: CASSLVGSGNTQYF. The gene calls are TRBV7-9 and TRBJ2-3; D perhaps matches TRBD2 (5 bases). From germline, CDR1 is SEHNR and CDR2 FQNEAQ (reference sequence). Trimming stripped 1 base from V and 7 bases from J, with 12 bases between. The length of the CDR3 is 14 residues. The variable domain in full, completed from reference TRBV7-9 and TRBJ2-3, reads DTGVSQNPRHKITKRGQNVTFRCDPISEHNRLYWYRQTLGQGPEFLTYFQNEAQLEKSRLLSDRFSAERPKGSFSTLEIQRTEQGDSAMYLCASSLVGSGNTQYFGPGTRLTVL.

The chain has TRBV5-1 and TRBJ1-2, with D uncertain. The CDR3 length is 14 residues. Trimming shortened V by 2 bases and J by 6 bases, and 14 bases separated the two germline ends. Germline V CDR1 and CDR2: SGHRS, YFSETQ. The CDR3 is CASSLREGKDGYTF. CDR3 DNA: TGCGCCAGCAGCTTAAGGGAGGGCAAGGATGGCTACACCTTC.

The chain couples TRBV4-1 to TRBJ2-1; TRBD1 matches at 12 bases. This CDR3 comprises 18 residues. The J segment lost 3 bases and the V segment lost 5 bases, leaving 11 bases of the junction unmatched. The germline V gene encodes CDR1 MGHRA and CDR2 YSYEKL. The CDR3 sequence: CASSARDRGLFIYNEQFF. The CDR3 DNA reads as TGCGCCAGCAGCGCGCGGGACAGGGGGCTCTTTATCTACAATGAGCAGTTCTTC.

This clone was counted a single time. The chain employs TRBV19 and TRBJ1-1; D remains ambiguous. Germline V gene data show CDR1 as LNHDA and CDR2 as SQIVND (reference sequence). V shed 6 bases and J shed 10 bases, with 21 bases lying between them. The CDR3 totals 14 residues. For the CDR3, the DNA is TGTGCCAGTAGCCATCCTCAGTCGGCGAGGGTAGCTTTCTTT. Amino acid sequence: CASSHPQSARVAFF.

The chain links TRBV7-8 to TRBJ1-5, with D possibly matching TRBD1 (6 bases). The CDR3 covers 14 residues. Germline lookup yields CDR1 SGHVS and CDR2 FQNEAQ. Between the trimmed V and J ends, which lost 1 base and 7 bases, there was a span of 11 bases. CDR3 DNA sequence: TGTGCCAGCAGCTTAGGGGCAGGGGACCAGCCCCAGCATTTT. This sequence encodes CASSLGAGDQPQHF.

The CDR3: CASALAGDWETQYF. CDR3 DNA: TGTGCCAGCGCGCTAGCGGGAGATTGGGAGACCCAGTACTTC. The J gene is TRBJ2-5, the V gene TRBV5-8; 10 nucleotides align to TRBD2. J was trimmed by 5 bases and V by 7 bases; bases with no gene match: 8. The CDR3 extends over 14 amino acids. Per the germline V gene, CDR1 is SGHTS and CDR2 is YDEGEE. Full variable domain (remainder filled in from reference TRBV5-8 and TRBJ2-5): EAGVTQSPTHLIKTRGQQATLRCSPISGHTSVYWYQQALGLGLQFLLWYDEGEERNRGNFPPRFSGRQFPNYSSELNVNALELEDSALYLCASALAGDWETQYFGPGTRLLVL.

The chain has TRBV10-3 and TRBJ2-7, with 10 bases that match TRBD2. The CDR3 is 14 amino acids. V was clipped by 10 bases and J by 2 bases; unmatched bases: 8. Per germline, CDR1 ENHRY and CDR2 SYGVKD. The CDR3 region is CATRTSGPTYEQYV. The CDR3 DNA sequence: TGTGCCACAAGGACTAGCGGACCAACCTACGAGCAGTACGTC.

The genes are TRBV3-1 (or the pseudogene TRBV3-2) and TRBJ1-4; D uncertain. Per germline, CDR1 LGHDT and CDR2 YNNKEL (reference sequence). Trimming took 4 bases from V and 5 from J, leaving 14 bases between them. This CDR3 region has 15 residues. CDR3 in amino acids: CASSLRVGKNEKLFF. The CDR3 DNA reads TGTGCCAGCAGCCTCCGGGTCGGAAAAAATGAAAAACTGTTTTTT.

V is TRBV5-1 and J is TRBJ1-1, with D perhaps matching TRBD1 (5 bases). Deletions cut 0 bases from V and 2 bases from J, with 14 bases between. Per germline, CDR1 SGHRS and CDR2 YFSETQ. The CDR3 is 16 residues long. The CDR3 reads CASSLAARQINTEAFF. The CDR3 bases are TGCGCCAGCAGCTTGGCCGCAAGACAGATTAACACTGAAGCTTTCTTT.

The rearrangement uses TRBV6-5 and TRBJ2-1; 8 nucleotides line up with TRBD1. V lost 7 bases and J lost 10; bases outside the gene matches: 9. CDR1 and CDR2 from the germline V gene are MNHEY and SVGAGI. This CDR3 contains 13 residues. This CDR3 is CASTRGLEKEQFF. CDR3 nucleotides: TGTGCCAGCACCAGGGGGCTCGAAAAGGAGCAGTTCTTC.

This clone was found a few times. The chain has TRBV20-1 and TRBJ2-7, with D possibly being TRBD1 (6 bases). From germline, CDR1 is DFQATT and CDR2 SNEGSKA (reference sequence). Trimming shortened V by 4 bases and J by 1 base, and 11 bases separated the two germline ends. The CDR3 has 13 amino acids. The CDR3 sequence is CSAIDRMSYEQYV. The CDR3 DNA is TGCAGTGCTATTGACAGGATGTCCTACGAGCAGTACGTC.

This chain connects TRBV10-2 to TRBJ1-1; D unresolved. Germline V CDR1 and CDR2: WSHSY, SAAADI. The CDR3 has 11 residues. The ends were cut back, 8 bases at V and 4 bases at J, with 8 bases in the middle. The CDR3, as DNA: TGCGCCAGCGGACGGGGCACTGAAGCTTTCTTT. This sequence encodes CASGRGTEAFF.